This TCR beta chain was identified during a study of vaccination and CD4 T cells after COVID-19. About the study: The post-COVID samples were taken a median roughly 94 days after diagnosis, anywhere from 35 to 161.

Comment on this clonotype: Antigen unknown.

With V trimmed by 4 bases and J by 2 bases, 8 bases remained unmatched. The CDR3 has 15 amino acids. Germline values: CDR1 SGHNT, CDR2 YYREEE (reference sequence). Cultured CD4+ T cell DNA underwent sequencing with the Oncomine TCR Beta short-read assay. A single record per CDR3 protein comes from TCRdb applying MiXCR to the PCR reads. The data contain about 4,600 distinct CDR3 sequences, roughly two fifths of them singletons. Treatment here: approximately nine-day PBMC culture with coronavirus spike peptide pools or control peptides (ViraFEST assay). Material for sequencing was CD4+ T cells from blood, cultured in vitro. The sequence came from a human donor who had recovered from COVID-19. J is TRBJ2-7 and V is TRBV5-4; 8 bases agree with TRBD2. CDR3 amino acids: CASSREGTQAYEQYF. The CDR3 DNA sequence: TGTGCCAGCAGCCGGGAGGGGACACAAGCCTACGAGCAGTACTTC.